This T cell receptor (beta chain) derives from a study of T cell responses to AZD1222 COVID-19 vaccine. Clones were read by immunoSEQ multiplex PCR, and TCRdb kept only the in-frame ones, dropping some. This table holds about 180,000 clones, about 90% found once. Study observations and caveats: Spike was spanned by vaccine-associated CD4 TCRs, which were dominant at 160-218 and 743-854.

As to this clone: The antigen is unknown.

The input for sequencing was peripheral blood, taken 28 days after the second AZD1222 dose. The receptor was isolated from an adult who received the AZD1222 COVID-19 vaccine.

The CDR3 reads CASSLAGQGNNYGYTF. The DNA for the CDR3 is TGTGCCAGCAGCTTAGCGGGACAGGGTAATAACTATGGCTACACCTTC. V is TRBV7-8 and J is TRBJ1-2, with 9 bases that match TRBD1. Germline assignment: CDR1 SGHVS and CDR2 FQNEAQ. CDR3 length equals 16 residues. Unmatched junction bases numbered 3, after V lost 0 bases and J lost 1 base.